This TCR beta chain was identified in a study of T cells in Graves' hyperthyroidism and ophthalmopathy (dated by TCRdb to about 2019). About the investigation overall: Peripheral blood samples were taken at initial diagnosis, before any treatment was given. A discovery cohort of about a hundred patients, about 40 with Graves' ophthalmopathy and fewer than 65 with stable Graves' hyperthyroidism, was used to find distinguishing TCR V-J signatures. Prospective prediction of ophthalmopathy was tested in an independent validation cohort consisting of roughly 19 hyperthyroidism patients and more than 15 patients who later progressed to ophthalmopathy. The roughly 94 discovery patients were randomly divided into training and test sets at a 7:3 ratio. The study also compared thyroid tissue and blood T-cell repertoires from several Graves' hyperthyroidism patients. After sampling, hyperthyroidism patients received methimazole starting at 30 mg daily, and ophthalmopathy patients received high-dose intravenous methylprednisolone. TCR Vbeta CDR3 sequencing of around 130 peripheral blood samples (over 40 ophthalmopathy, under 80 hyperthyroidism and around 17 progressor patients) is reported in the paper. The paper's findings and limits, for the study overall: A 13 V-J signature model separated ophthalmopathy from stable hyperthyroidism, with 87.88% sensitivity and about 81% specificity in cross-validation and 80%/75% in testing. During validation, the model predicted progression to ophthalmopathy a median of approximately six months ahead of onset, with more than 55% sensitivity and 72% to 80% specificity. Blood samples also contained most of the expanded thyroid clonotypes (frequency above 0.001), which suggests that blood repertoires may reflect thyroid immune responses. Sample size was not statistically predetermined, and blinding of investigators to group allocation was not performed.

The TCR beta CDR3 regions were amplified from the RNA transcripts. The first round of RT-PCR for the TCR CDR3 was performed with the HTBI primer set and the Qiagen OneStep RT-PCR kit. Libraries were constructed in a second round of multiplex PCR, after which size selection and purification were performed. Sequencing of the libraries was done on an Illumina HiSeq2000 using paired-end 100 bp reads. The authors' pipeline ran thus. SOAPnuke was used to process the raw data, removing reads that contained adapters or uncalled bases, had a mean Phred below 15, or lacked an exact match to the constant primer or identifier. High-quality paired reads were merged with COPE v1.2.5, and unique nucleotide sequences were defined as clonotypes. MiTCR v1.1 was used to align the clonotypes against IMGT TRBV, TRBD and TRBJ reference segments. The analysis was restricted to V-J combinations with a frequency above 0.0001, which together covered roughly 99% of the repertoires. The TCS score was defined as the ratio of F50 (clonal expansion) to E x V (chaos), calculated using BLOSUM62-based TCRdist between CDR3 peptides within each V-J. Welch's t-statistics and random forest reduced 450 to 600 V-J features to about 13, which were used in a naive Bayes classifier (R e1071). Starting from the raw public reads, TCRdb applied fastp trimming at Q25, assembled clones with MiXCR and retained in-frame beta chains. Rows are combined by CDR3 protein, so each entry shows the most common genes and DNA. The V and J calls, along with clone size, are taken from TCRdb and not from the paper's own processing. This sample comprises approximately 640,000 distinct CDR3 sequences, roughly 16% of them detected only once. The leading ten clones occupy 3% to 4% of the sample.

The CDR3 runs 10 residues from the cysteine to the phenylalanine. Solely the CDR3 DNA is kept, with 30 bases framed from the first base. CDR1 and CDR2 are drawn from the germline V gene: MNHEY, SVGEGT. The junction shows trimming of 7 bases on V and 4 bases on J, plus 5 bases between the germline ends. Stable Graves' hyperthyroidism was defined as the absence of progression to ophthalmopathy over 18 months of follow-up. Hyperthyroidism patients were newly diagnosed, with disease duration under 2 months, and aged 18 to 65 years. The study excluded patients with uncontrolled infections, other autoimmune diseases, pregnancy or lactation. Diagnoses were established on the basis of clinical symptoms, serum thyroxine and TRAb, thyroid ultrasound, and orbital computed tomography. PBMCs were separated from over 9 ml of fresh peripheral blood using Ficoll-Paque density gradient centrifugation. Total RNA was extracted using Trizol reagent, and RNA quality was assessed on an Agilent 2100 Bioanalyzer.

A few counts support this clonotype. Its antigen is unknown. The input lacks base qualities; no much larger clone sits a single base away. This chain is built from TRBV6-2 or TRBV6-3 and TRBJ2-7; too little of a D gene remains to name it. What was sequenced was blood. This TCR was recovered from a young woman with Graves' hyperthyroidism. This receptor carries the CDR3 CASMGYEQYF. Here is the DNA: TGTGCCAGCATGGGGTACGAGCAGTACTTC.